The 22 T cell receptor beta chains below were found in one sample sequenced in a study of tumor and adjacent non-tumor tissue in lung cancer. This sample's RNA came from whole unsorted tissue. More than 3 cm separated this lung sample from the edge of the tumor. Three rounds of nested PCR, following a modified ARM-PCR protocol, produced the TCRbeta library. From the multiplex PCR reads, TCRdb called clonotypes with MiXCR, one entry per CDR3 protein. The sample lists some 99,000 distinct CDR3 sequences; over 55% were seen once. Sequenced material: distant non-tumor lung tissue. Every receptor here comes from a man in his fifties or sixties with non-small cell lung cancer.

V usage is TRBV28 and J usage is TRBJ2-2, with 7 bases that match TRBD1. CDR1 and CDR2 (germline): MDHEN, SYDVKM. The CDR3 spans 13 residues. V lost 7 bases and J lost 6; bases outside the gene matches: 5. Here the CDR3 reads CASIQTGSGELFF. CDR3 in DNA: TGTGCCAGCATCCAGACAGGGTCCGGGGAGCTGTTTTTT. Based on the CDR3 plus reference TRBV28 and TRBJ2-2, the full variable domain is DVKVTQSSRYLVKRTGEKVFLECVQDMDHENMFWYRQDPGLGLRLIYFSYDVKMKEKGDIPEGYSVSREKKERFSLILESASTNQTSMYLCASIQTGSGELFFGEGSRLTVL.

This chain connects TRBV4-3 to TRBJ2-6; D gene uncertain. Trimming cost V 2 bases and J 0 bases, with 8 bases left between them. The CDR3 contains 16 residues. Looked up from germline, CDR1 is LGHNA and CDR2 is YSLEER. DNA of the CDR3: TGCGCCAGCAGCCAATGTCCGTCCTCTGGGGCCAACGTCCTGACTTTC. The encoded protein is CASSQCPSSGANVLTF.

The CDR3 sequence: CASSYYLGRRGYTF. The CDR3 DNA reads TGTGCCAGCAGCTATTACCTCGGGAGAAGAGGCTACACCTTC. The chain joins TRBV12-3 or TRBV12-4 to TRBJ1-2; D is unresolved. Trimming stripped 6 bases from V and 8 bases from J, with 19 bases between. This CDR3 region has 14 residues.

This clonotype came up once. V and J are TRBV2 and TRBJ2-2; 8 nucleotides align to TRBD1. The CDR3 runs to 18 residues. Per the germline V gene, CDR1 is SNHLY and CDR2 is FYNNEI. J was trimmed by 6 bases and V by 1 base; bases with no gene match: 13. The CDR3 DNA follows: TGTGCCAGCAGTGAAGTTGGGTTGAGGACAGGGTTGGCCGGGGAGCTGTTTTTT. This sequence encodes CASSEVGLRTGLAGELFF.

Only one count was recorded for this clonotype. A junction boundary mismatches the germline segment, possibly from a read error. The chain uses TRBV4-1 and TRBJ2-1; D may be TRBD2 (6 bases). The CDR3 contains 13 residues. Germline values: CDR1 MGHRA, CDR2 YSYEKL. The CDR3: CASNQEPGRGQFF. In DNA, the CDR3 is TGCGCCAGCAACCAAGAACCAGGGCGGGGACAGTTCTTC.

For this clonotype: At one of its ends the junction is not consistent with the germline gene, which may arise from a read error. The CDR3 loop reads CSIADSYMNTEAFF. Written as DNA, the CDR3 is TGCAGCATTGCGGACAGTTACATGAACACCGAAGCTTTCTTT. The chain recombines TRBV29-1 with TRBJ1-1; D is perhaps TRBD1 (6 bases). Germline CDR1 reads SQVTM; CDR2 reads ANQGSEA. This CDR3 is built from 14 residues.

This clonotype was recorded at least ten times. The chain recombines TRBV5-5 with TRBJ2-1, with 10 positions matching TRBD2. Germline values: CDR1 SGHKS, CDR2 YYEKEE (reference sequence). V was pared by 5 bases and J by 12 bases, with 14 bases of the junction left unmatched. CDR3 length: 15 residues. The CDR3 protein is CASSSLGGLAYAQFF. CDR3 DNA sequence: TGTGCCAGCAGTTCTTTGGGGGGACTAGCGTATGCGCAGTTCTTC.

In this sample, this clonotype turned up many times. The chain couples TRBV6-5 to TRBJ2-1, with D possibly called TRBD1 or TRBD2 (7 bases each). The CDR3 sequence is 13 residues long. Trimming removed 4 bases at V and 10 bases at J, with 14 bases between. Germline CDR1 is MNHEY and CDR2 is SVGAGI. CDR3: CASSFRQGGEQFF. The CDR3 DNA sequence: TGTGCCAGCAGTTTCAGACAGGGAGGGGAGCAGTTCTTC.

In its sample, this clonotype was seen many times. This chain joins TRBV12-3 or TRBV12-4 and TRBJ2-3; no reliable D call. The V end was cut by 6 bases, the J end by 0 bases, with 4 bases between. There are 12 residues in the CDR3. CDR3 amino acids: CASSQSTDTQYF. CDR3 DNA: TGTGCCAGCAGCCAAAGCACAGATACGCAGTATTTT.

On this clonotype: The missing conserved phenylalanine or tryptophan at the end of this CDR3 makes a read error likely. This chain connects TRBV28 to TRBJ2-7; a weak D match, TRBD2 (5 bases). Per germline, CDR1 MDHEN and CDR2 SYDVKM. CDR3 length: 12 residues. Trimming pared 6 bases from V and 3 bases from J, leaving 9 bases between. CDR3 nucleotides: TGTGCCAGCAGCGGAGGTGGCTACGAGCAGTACCTC. Protein: CASSGGGYEQYL.

Worth noting for this clonotype: Here the CDR3 omits its conserved ending phenylalanine or tryptophan, so a read error is the likely source. V gene TRBV5-6 combines with J gene TRBJ2-4, with 9 bases fitting TRBD2. CDR1 is SGHDT and CDR2 is YYEEEE in the germline V gene. The CDR3 sequence is 15 residues long. After removal of 0 bases from V and 6 bases from J, the junction contained 4 bases not matched to a gene. The CDR3 region is CASSLVSGRTNIQYI. The CDR3, as DNA: TGTGCCAGCAGCTTGGTTAGCGGGAGAACAAACATTCAGTACATC.

About this clonotype: One end of the junction fails to match germline, which may point to a read error. The chain couples TRBV2 to TRBJ1-4; D is unclear. This CDR3 is built from 13 residues. Germline V gives CDR1 SNHLY, CDR2 FYNNEI. In nucleotides, the CDR3 is TGTGCCAGCATGTGGCAGAATAATGAACAACTGTTTTTT. Translating gives CASMWQNNEQLFF.

A few counts support this clonotype. The chain is built from TRBV20-1 and TRBJ2-1; 7 nucleotides agree with TRBD2. Germline CDR1 and CDR2: DFQATT and SNEGSKA (reference sequence). With 3 bases clipped from V and 8 bases from J, the junction kept 7 bases outside the gene matches. The CDR3 length is 13 residues. In DNA form, the CDR3 reads TGCAGTGCTAGTCCCATGGGGGGGGATGAGCAGTTCTTC. It codes for CSASPMGGDEQFF.

This clonotype occurred many times. The rearrangement links TRBV12-3 or TRBV12-4 to TRBJ2-3; TRBD1 is a possible D gene (5 bases). The CDR3 contains 12 residues. V lost 7 bases and J lost 2, with 7 bases in between. CDR3 region: CASKGPTDTQYF. CDR3 DNA: TGTGCCAGCAAGGGGCCCACAGATACGCAGTATTTT.

The V call is TRBV12-3 or TRBV12-4, the J call TRBJ1-1; tentative D call: TRBD1 (5 bases). The CDR3 spans 15 residues. Trimming removed 1 base from V and 5 bases from J, with 14 bases in between. CDR3 in DNA: TGTGCCAGCAGTTTAGACGGGGGTGCAGGGACTGAAGCTTTCTTT. It codes for CASSLDGGAGTEAFF.

This clonotype was seen only a few times. The genes are TRBV20-1 and TRBJ2-7; 7 nucleotides agree with TRBD1. Trimming removed 5 bases from V and 2 bases from J; junction bases left unmatched: 9. The germline CDR1 and CDR2 sequences are DFQATT and SNEGSKA (reference sequence). CDR3 size: 14 residues. This CDR3 is CSASPGQYTYEQYF. CDR3 DNA sequence: TGCAGTGCTTCACCGGGACAGTACACCTACGAGCAGTACTTC.

As regards this clonotype: The junction and the germline gene differ at one end; a read error may be behind it. In DNA, the CDR3 is TGTGCCGGCAGTCCGGGTCGGAACACCGGGGAGCTGTTTTTT. It translates to CAGSPGRNTGELFF. This chain links TRBV5-4 with TRBJ2-2, with D uncertain. The V gene's germline CDR1 is SGHNT and CDR2 YYREEE (reference sequence). CDR3 size: 14 residues.

With respect to this clonotype: At one boundary the junction diverges from the germline segment, which might be a read error. The chain employs TRBV5-6 and TRBJ2-3, with D unresolved. CDR1 SGHDT and CDR2 YYEEEE come from the germline V gene. The CDR3 is made up of 12 amino acids. The CDR3 region is CTSIPTTDTQYF. For the CDR3, the DNA is TGTACCAGCATCCCGACCACAGATACGCAGTATTTT.

Concerning this clonotype: A much larger clone sits a single nucleotide away, making a read error possible. The chain uses TRBV4-1 and TRBJ2-3; 10 bases align to TRBD2. The length of the CDR3 is 15 residues. Germline loops: CDR1 MGHRA, CDR2 YSYEKL. The CDR3 nucleotides read TGCGCCAGCAGCCTCTTAGCGGGAGGAACAGATGCGCAGTATTTT. Amino acids: CASSLLAGGTDAQYF.

This clonotype was counted many times. The chain has TRBV12-3 or TRBV12-4 and TRBJ1-3; D not resolved. Trimming removed 3 bases at V and 4 bases at J, with 13 bases between. This CDR3 contains 15 residues. DNA of the CDR3: TGTGCCAGCAGTTTCGAGGGCGGCAGCGGAAACACCATATATTTT. This encodes CASSFEGGSGNTIYF.

To note about this clonotype: A much larger clone sits a single nucleotide away, making a read error possible. This is likely a read error, given that the CDR3 carries no conserved phenylalanine or tryptophan at its end. V usage is TRBV10-3 and J usage is TRBJ2-1; maybe TRBD2 (5 bases). CDR3 size: 15 residues. Trimming cost V 4 bases and J 8 bases, with 18 bases left between them. In germline, CDR1 is ENHRY, CDR2 SYGVKD. The CDR3 DNA reads TGTGCCATCAGTGGAAGACGCTCGGGATCCGATGAGCAGTTCATC. This encodes CAISGRRSGSDEQFI.

Notes on this clonotype: One end of the junction does not line up with germline, which may come from a read error. This sequence joins TRBV11-3 and TRBJ2-3; no firm D call. The CDR3 consists of 14 residues. Per germline, CDR1 SGHNT and CDR2 YENEEA. The CDR3, as DNA: TGTGTCAGCAGCTTAGTCGGCTGCATAGATACGCAGTATTTT. Translating gives CVSSLVGCIDTQYF.